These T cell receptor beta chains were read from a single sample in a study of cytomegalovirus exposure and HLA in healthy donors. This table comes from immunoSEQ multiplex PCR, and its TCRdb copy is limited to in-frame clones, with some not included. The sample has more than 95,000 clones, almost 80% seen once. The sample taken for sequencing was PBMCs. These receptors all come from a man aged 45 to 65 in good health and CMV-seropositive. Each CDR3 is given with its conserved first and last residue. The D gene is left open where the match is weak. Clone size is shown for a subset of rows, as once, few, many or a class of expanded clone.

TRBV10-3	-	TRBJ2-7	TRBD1	CAISEPTGSPHEQYF	TGTGCCATCAGTGAGCCGACAGGGTCCCCCCACGAGCAGTACTTC
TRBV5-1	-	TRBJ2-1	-	CASGLGGTSSYNEQFF	TGCGCCAGCGGCCTGGGCGGCACTAGCTCCTACAATGAGCAGTTCTTC
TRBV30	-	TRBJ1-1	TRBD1	CAWTRQGNTEAFF	TGTGCCTGGACTCGACAGGGGAACACTGAAGCTTTCTTT
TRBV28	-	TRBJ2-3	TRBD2	CASSLGPSGRARTDTQYF	TGTGCCAGCAGTTTGGGCCCCTCCGGGAGGGCCCGCACAGATACGCAGTATTTT
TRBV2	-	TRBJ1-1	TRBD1	CASSGTGGTEAFF	TGTGCCAGCAGTGGAACAGGGGGAACTGAAGCTTTCTTT
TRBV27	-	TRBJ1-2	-	CASRKPGADYGYTF	TGTGCCAGCAGAAAGCCGGGTGCGGACTATGGCTACACCTTC
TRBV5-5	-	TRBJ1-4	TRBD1	CASSQSGTGKEKLFF	TGTGCCAGCAGCCAGTCCGGGACAGGGAAAGAAAAACTGTTTTTT
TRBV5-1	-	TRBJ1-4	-	CASSTESGGLNEKLFF	TGCGCCAGCAGCACGGAGAGCGGGGGTCTAAATGAAAAACTGTTTTTT
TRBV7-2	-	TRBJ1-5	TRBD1	CASSYSGTGWQPQHF	TGTGCCAGCAGCTATAGCGGGACAGGGTGGCAGCCCCAGCATTTT
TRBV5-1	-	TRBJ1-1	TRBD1	CASSGTGVNTEAFF	TGCGCCAGCAGCGGGACAGGGGTGAACACTGAAGCTTTCTTT
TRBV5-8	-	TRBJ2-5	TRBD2	CASTADRGLAGVYQETQYF	TGTGCCAGCACCGCGGACAGAGGACTAGCGGGAGTTTACCAAGAGACCCAGTACTTC
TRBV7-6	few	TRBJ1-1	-	CASSGGPMNTEAFF	TGTGCCAGCAGCGGCGGTCCGATGAACACTGAAGCTTTCTTT
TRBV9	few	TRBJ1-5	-	CASSPGVGQPQHF	TGTGCCAGCAGCCCAGGGGTTGGGCAGCCCCAGCATTTT
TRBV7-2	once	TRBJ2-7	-	CASSSQGPSYEQYF	TGTGCCAGCAGCTCACAGGGCCCTTCCTACGAGCAGTACTTC
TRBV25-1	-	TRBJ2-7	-	CATQDTLYEQYF	TGTGCCACCCAAGACACCCTCTACGAGCAGTACTTC